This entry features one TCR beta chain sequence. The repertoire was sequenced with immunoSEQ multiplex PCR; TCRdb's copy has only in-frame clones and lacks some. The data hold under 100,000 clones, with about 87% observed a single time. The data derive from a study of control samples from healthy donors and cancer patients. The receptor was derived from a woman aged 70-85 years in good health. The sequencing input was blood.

CDR3 sequence reads: CASSYATGAPNSPLHF. The CDR3 DNA sequence: TGTGCCAGCAGTTACGCGACAGGGGCGCCTAATTCACCCCTCCACTTT. This chain connects TRBV6-5 to TRBJ1-6; 8 nucleotides match TRBD1. This CDR3 spans 16 amino acids. V was pared by 2 bases and J by 6 bases, with 6 bases of the junction left unmatched. Germline CDR1 and CDR2: MNHEY and SVGAGI.